Below are 18 T cell receptor beta chains sequenced from a single sample in a study of T cell repertoires and HLA-DP antigens. What these receptors recognize is not known. Using immunoSEQ multiplex PCR, the repertoire was profiled, and TCRdb retains in-frame clones only, with some absent. Altogether about 110,000 clones are present, 92% being singletons, with the ten largest covering about 0.27%. Input material: CD4+ T cells from PBMCs. The receptors here all came from a woman in her late teens or twenties in good health and CMV-seronegative.

The CDR3 reads CASSLEAGKTDTQYF. CDR3 sequence (DNA): TGTGCCAGCAGCTTAGAAGCGGGAAAGACAGATACGCAGTATTTT. This chain joins TRBV11-2 and TRBJ2-3; 7 bases line up with TRBD2. The junction had 3 bases not matched to a gene; V was cut back by 0 bases and J by 3 bases. Germline lookup yields CDR1 SGHAT and CDR2 FQNNGV. This CDR3 spans 15 amino acids.

V is TRBV11-1 and J is TRBJ1-1; the D gene is possibly TRBD1 (6 bases). Germline CDR1 and CDR2: SGHAT and FQDESV (reference sequence). CDR3 size: 14 residues. V lost 3 bases to trimming and J lost 1 base, with 9 bases between them. The chain's CDR3 is CASSFPGQNTEAFF. CDR3 DNA: TGTGCCAGCAGCTTTCCGGGACAGAACACTGAAGCTTTCTTT. Full variable domain (outside the CDR3, taken from reference TRBV11-1 and TRBJ1-1): EAEVAQSPRYKITEKSQAVAFWCDPISGHATLYWYRQILGQGPELLVQFQDESVVDDSQLPKDRFSAERLKGVDSTLKIQPAELGDSAMYLCASSFPGQNTEAFFGQGTRLTVV.

This clone has a single count. The chain employs TRBV15 and TRBJ1-2; D call uncertain. The germline gives CDR1 LNHNV, CDR2 YYDKDF (reference sequence). The CDR3 totals 12 residues. With 0 bases removed from V and 7 bases from J, the gap between germline ends came to 6 bases. The CDR3 spells CATSRDLFGYTF. The CDR3 DNA reads TGTGCCACCAGCAGAGATCTTTTTGGCTACACCTTC.

This sequence joins TRBV7-9 and TRBJ2-1, with D uncertain. This CDR3 region has 14 residues. The germline V and J ends were trimmed by 10 bases and 3 bases, with 16 bases remaining between them. CDR1 SEHNR and CDR2 FQNEAQ come from the germline V gene (reference sequence). For the CDR3, the DNA is TGTGCCATAATTGGATGGGTGAGCTACAATGAGCAGTTCTTC. Protein: CAIIGWVSYNEQFF.

The genes are TRBV5-6 and TRBJ2-2, with 15 nucleotides matching TRBD2. CDR3 size: 18 residues. V shed 4 bases and J 0 bases; nucleotides not matched to a gene: 4. Germline CDR1 is SGHDT and CDR2 is YYEEEE. The CDR3 spells CASSLGLAGGPNTGELFF. The CDR3, as DNA: TGTGCCAGCAGCCTGGGACTAGCGGGGGGCCCGAACACCGGGGAGCTGTTTTTT.

CDR3 amino acids: CASSKVNRGYETQYF. CDR3 nucleotide sequence: TGTGCCAGCAGCAAAGTAAACAGGGGATACGAGACCCAGTACTTC. The chain is built from TRBV21-1 and TRBJ2-5; the D call of TRBD1 is as the table states it, not checked on the DNA. TRBV21-1 is listed as a pseudogene. CDR3 size: 15 residues.

V gene TRBV6-5 combines with J gene TRBJ1-1; D remains ambiguous. CDR1 is MNHEY, CDR2 SVGAGI, per germline. The CDR3 is 13 amino acids. Trimming pared 2 bases from V and 3 bases from J, leaving 7 bases between. CDR3 nucleotides: TGTGCCAGCAGTTACGAAAGGTACACTGAAGCTTTCTTT. Its protein product is CASSYERYTEAFF.

The gene calls are TRBV28 and TRBJ1-5; 11 bases line up with TRBD1. The length of the CDR3 is 16 residues. The junction had 6 bases not matched to a gene; V was cut back by 6 bases and J by 2 bases. Looked up from germline, CDR1 is MDHEN and CDR2 is SYDVKM. In nucleotides, the CDR3 is TGTGCCAGCAGACCCGGGACAGGGGGGGGCAATCAGCCCCAGCATTTT. Its protein is CASRPGTGGGNQPQHF.

The genes are TRBV5-1 and TRBJ2-1; D unresolved. In germline, CDR1 is SGHRS, CDR2 YFSETQ. V was clipped by 4 bases and J by 8 bases, with 10 bases between them. CDR3 length: 12 residues. In DNA form, the CDR3 reads TGCGCCAGCAGCCCCGTGGGCCATGAGCAGTTCTTC. It yields the protein CASSPVGHEQFF.

The V call is TRBV15, the J call TRBJ1-2; the D is unclear. Trimming took 4 bases from V and 2 from J, leaving 5 bases between them. The CDR3 sequence is 12 residues long. CDR1 and CDR2 (germline): LNHNV, YYDKDF (reference sequence). CDR3 DNA: TGTGCCACCAGCAATGTGAACTATGGCTACACCTTC. Protein product: CATSNVNYGYTF.

The V gene is TRBV5-6, the J gene TRBJ2-7, with a weak D call TRBD2 (6 bases). This CDR3 contains 14 residues. CDR1 and CDR2 from the germline V gene are SGHDT and YYEEEE. Trimming took off 5 bases at V and 5 bases at J, with 17 bases between the two ends. The CDR3, as DNA: TGTGCCAGCAGTTGGGGGGAAGGGACCGACGAGCAGTACGTC. The encoded protein is CASSWGEGTDEQYV.

The CDR3 DNA reads as TGTGCCAGCGGATCGGGGCTAGCGGGAGGGGTAAGGTCCTACGAGCAGTACTTC. Residues: CASGSGLAGGVRSYEQYF. The chain recombines TRBV7-2 with TRBJ2-7; 12 nucleotides agree with TRBD2. Germline CDR1 SGHTA, CDR2 FQGNSA. The CDR3 is 18 residues long. The V and J ends lost 8 bases and 1 base, in that order; junction bases with no gene match: 15.

This chain joins TRBV6-1 and TRBJ1-5; no firm D call. The V end lost 0 bases, the J end lost 11 bases, and 23 bases lay between the germline ends. In germline, CDR1 is MNHNS, CDR2 SASEGT. This CDR3 has 17 amino acids. CDR3 region: CASSEAPAAPGNQAQHF. The CDR3 DNA reads as TGTGCCAGCAGTGAAGCGCCGGCAGCTCCGGGCAATCAAGCCCAGCATTTT.

Note on this clone: Different DNA sequences within this sample yield the same CDR3. J is TRBJ2-6 and V is TRBV28; D gene uncertain. CDR3 length: 15 residues. CDR1 is MDHEN and CDR2 is SYDVKM in the germline V gene. V was cut by 6 bases and J by 0 bases, with 9 bases left in between. The CDR3 DNA follows: TGTGCCAGCAGCTTAAGCCGCTCTGGGGCCAACGTCCTGACTTTC. It is translated as CASSLSRSGANVLTF.

The chain has TRBV18 and TRBJ2-7; a possible D gene is TRBD2 (6 bases). Germline V CDR1 and CDR2: KGHSH, LQKENI. The CDR3 has 15 residues. Trimming took off 0 bases at V and 6 bases at J, with 15 bases between the two ends. CDR3 region: CASSPPVQPGGEQYF. The CDR3 DNA reads TGTGCCAGCTCACCACCGGTACAGCCCGGGGGCGAGCAGTACTTC.

The chain couples TRBV15 to TRBJ2-2, with a tentative D call TRBD2 (6 bases). Trimming removed 11 bases from V and 0 bases from J, with 16 bases in between. The CDR3 runs to 15 residues. Germline CDR1 LNHNV, CDR2 YYDKDF (reference sequence). The chain's CDR3 is CAAGGLDANTGELFF. CDR3 sequence (DNA): TGTGCCGCTGGGGGGTTGGATGCGAACACCGGGGAGCTGTTTTTT.

The chain carries TRBV6-6 and TRBJ1-6; D is unresolved. Trimming took 0 bases from V and 10 from J, leaving 10 bases between them. Germline CDR1 is MNHNY and CDR2 is SVGAGI (reference sequence). The CDR3 has 14 residues. The CDR3 region is CASSYSRPDSPLHF. The CDR3, as DNA: TGTGCCAGCAGTTACTCGAGGCCGGACTCACCCCTCCACTTT.

This chain connects TRBV18 to TRBJ2-1, with 7 bases fitting TRBD1. CDR1 and CDR2 (germline): KGHSH, LQKENI. Trimming removed 4 bases from V and 14 bases from J; junction bases left unmatched: 8. The CDR3 totals 12 residues. CDR3 amino acids: CASSLIPGTEFF. CDR3 nucleotide sequence: TGTGCCAGCTCACTCATCCCCGGGACAGAGTTCTTC.